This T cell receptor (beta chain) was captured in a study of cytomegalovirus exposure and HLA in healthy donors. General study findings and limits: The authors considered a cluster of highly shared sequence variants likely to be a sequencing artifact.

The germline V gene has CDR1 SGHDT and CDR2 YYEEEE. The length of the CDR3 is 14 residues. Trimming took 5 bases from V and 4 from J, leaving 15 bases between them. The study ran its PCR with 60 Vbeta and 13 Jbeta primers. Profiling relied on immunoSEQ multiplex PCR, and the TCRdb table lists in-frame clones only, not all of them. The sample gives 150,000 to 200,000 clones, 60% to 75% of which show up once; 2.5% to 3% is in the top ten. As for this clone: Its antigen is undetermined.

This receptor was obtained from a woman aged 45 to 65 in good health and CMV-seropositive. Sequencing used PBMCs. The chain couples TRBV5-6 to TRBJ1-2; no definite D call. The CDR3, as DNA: TGTGCCAGCAGGCGGGGAGGGCCAACCTATGGCTACACCTTC. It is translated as CASRRGGPTYGYTF.